This T cell receptor (beta chain) is drawn from a study of OX40 agonist ivuxolimab in advanced cancers. Study-wide background: Every 2 weeks, ivuxolimab was infused into the patients intravenously at between 0.01 and 10 mg/kg. Every patient in dose escalation had hepatocellular carcinoma, melanoma, renal cell or head and neck cancer. Findings and limits, study-wide: More expanded clones were found, on average, in CD8+ than in CD4+ T cells.

As to this clone: Its target is not known.

The germline gives CDR1 SNHLY, CDR2 FYNNEI. This CDR3 has 18 residues. Trimming took off 6 bases at V and 1 base at J, with 22 bases between the two ends. The data were produced by immunoSEQ multiplex PCR, yet TCRdb's version contains in-frame clones alone and is incomplete. The table shows 45,000 to 65,000 clones, with approximately 84% occurring only once. Sequenced material: CD4+ or CD8+ T cells sorted from blood, taken in a trial of the OX40 agonist ivuxolimab. This TCR came from an adult with an advanced solid tumor such as melanoma, head and neck, liver or kidney cancer. The chain recombines TRBV2 with TRBJ1-5; maybe TRBD1 (5 bases). The CDR3 coding sequence is TGTGCCAGCAGCCCTTTCGGGGCAGGGTGGAAGAGCAATCAGCCCCAGCATTTT. As protein: CASSPFGAGWKSNQPQHF.